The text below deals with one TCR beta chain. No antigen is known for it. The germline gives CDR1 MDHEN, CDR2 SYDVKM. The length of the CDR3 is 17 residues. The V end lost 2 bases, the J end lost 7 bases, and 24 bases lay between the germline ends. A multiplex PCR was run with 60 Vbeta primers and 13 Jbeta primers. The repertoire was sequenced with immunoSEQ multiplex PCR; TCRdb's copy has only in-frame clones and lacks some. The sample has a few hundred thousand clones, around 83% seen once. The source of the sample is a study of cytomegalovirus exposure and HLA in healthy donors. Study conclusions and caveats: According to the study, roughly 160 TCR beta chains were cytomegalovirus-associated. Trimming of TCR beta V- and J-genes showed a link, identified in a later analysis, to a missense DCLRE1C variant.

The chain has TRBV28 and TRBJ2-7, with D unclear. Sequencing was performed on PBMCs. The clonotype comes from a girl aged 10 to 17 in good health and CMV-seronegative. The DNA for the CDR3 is TGTGCCAGCAGTTTAACTACCGCCGGTCTTTCCTACGAGGAGCAGTACTTC. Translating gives CASSLTTAGLSYEEQYF.